The rows below give T cell receptor beta chains drawn from one sample of a study of T cell repertoires in ileal Crohn's disease. Profiling relied on immunoSEQ multiplex PCR, and the TCRdb table lists in-frame clones only, not all of them. Among about 1,900 clones listed, 65% to 85% were seen once. The sample consisted of ileal tissue. The source is an adult with Crohn's disease. CDR3s include the opening cysteine and the closing phenylalanine or tryptophan. The order of the fields is V gene, clone size, D gene, J gene, CDR3 protein, CDR3 DNA. A D gene is named only where the DNA matches it firmly. Size is omitted from some rows. Given values are once, few, many or a class for expanded clones.

v_call: TRBV18; clone_size: -; d_call: TRBD2; j_call: TRBJ2-1; cdr3_aa: CASSPLPLSGSSYNEQFF; cdr3_nt: TGTGCCAGCTCACCACTCCCCCTTAGCGGGAGCTCCTACAATGAGCAGTTCTTC
v_call: TRBV5-4; clone_size: -; d_call: TRBD1; j_call: TRBJ1-2; cdr3_aa: CASSLGGQGKQRDGYTF; cdr3_nt: TGTGCCAGCAGCTTGGGCGGACAGGGGAAACAACGGGATGGCTACACCTTC
v_call: TRBV5-1; clone_size: once; d_call: TRBD1; j_call: TRBJ1-4; cdr3_aa: CAISSRGTSDEKLFF; cdr3_nt: TGCGCCATCAGCTCCAGGGGGACCTCAGACGAAAAACTGTTTTTT
v_call: TRBV7-9; clone_size: large; d_call: TRBD2; j_call: TRBJ2-7; cdr3_aa: CASSHRLAGGLDHEQYF; cdr3_nt: TGTGCCAGCAGCCATCGACTAGCGGGGGGCCTGGATCACGAGCAGTACTTC
v_call: TRBV15; clone_size: -; d_call: -; j_call: TRBJ1-2; cdr3_aa: CATSRGADTTAGYTF; cdr3_nt: TGTGCCACCAGCAGAGGGGCGGACACCACGGCGGGCTACACCTTC
v_call: TRBV19; clone_size: -; d_call: TRBD2; j_call: TRBJ2-5; cdr3_aa: CASSISGLAGETQYF; cdr3_nt: TGTGCCAGTAGTATCTCGGGACTAGCGGGAGAGACCCAGTACTTC
v_call: TRBV7-6; clone_size: -; d_call: TRBD2; j_call: TRBJ2-1; cdr3_aa: CASSLSRDYRNEQFF; cdr3_nt: TGTGCCAGCAGCTTGAGTCGGGACTATCGCAATGAGCAGTTCTTC
v_call: TRBV9; clone_size: -; d_call: TRBD2; j_call: TRBJ2-3; cdr3_aa: CASSARGGSQDTQYF; cdr3_nt: TGTGCCAGCAGCGCGCGCGGGGGGTCCCAAGATACGCAGTATTTT
v_call: TRBV4-3; clone_size: -; d_call: TRBD1; j_call: TRBJ2-7; cdr3_aa: CASSQGLGTGRSQQYF; cdr3_nt: TGCGCCAGCAGCCAAGGACTCGGGACAGGCCGTAGTCAGCAGTACTTC
v_call: TRBV9; clone_size: -; d_call: TRBD1; j_call: TRBJ1-3; cdr3_aa: CASSEGTGLAGNTIYF; cdr3_nt: TGTGCCAGCAGCGAGGGGACAGGCTTGGCTGGAAACACCATATATTTT
v_call: TRBV10-1; clone_size: -; d_call: -; j_call: TRBJ2-1; cdr3_aa: CASSESRAVNEQFF; cdr3_nt: TGCGCCAGCAGTGAGTCAAGAGCGGTAAATGAGCAGTTCTTC
v_call: TRBV7-7; clone_size: -; d_call: -; j_call: TRBJ2-7; cdr3_aa: CASSRQTGYEQYF; cdr3_nt: TGTGCCAGCAGCCGTCAAACGGGCTACGAGCAGTACTTC
v_call: TRBV7-2; clone_size: -; d_call: -; j_call: TRBJ2-1; cdr3_aa: CASGHPNRVYNEQFF; cdr3_nt: TGTGCCAGCGGCCATCCTAACAGGGTCTACAATGAGCAGTTCTTC
v_call: TRBV6-5; clone_size: -; d_call: TRBD1; j_call: TRBJ2-7; cdr3_aa: CASSYSPGGYEQYF; cdr3_nt: TGTGCCAGCAGTTACTCCCCAGGGGGCTACGAGCAGTACTTC
v_call: TRBV30; clone_size: -; d_call: -; j_call: TRBJ1-2; cdr3_aa: CAWSLECYRKTYGYTF; cdr3_nt: TGTGCCTGGTCACTAGAGTGTTATAGAAAGACCTATGGCTACACCTTC
v_call: TRBV30; clone_size: -; d_call: -; j_call: TRBJ2-7; cdr3_aa: CAWSRSYEQYF; cdr3_nt: TGTGCCTGGAGTAGATCCTACGAGCAGTACTTC
v_call: TRBV6-5; clone_size: -; d_call: -; j_call: TRBJ1-5; cdr3_aa: CASSPGETQPQHF; cdr3_nt: TGTGCCAGCAGTCCCGGGGAGACACAGCCCCAGCATTTT
v_call: TRBV5-4; clone_size: -; d_call: TRBD2; j_call: TRBJ2-7; cdr3_aa: CASSLGVLSGRVDEQYF; cdr3_nt: TGTGCCAGCAGCTTGGGGGTACTTAGCGGGAGAGTCGACGAGCAGTACTTC
v_call: TRBV9; clone_size: -; d_call: TRBD1; j_call: TRBJ2-1; cdr3_aa: CASSTLDRANNEQFF; cdr3_nt: TGTGCCAGCAGCACCCTGGACAGGGCTAATAATGAGCAGTTCTTC
v_call: TRBV30; clone_size: -; d_call: -; j_call: TRBJ1-1; cdr3_aa: CAWRGLGTEAFF; cdr3_nt: TGTGCCTGGAGGGGACTGGGCACTGAAGCTTTCTTT
v_call: TRBV27; clone_size: -; d_call: TRBD2; j_call: TRBJ2-3; cdr3_aa: CASSPSGGYKITDTQYF; cdr3_nt: TGTGCCAGCAGCCCTAGCGGGGGGTACAAGATCACAGATACGCAGTATTTT
v_call: TRBV18; clone_size: -; d_call: -; j_call: TRBJ1-6; cdr3_aa: CASSPLDAPGGSPLHF; cdr3_nt: TGTGCCAGCTCACCACTAGACGCCCCGGGAGGTTCACCCCTCCACTTT
v_call: TRBV29-1; clone_size: -; d_call: -; j_call: TRBJ1-2; cdr3_aa: CSVRSSSKMDGYTF; cdr3_nt: TGCAGCGTTCGTTCGAGCTCTAAGATGGATGGCTACACCTTC
v_call: TRBV7-2; clone_size: -; d_call: -; j_call: TRBJ1-2; cdr3_aa: CASSLAPHIGYTF; cdr3_nt: TGTGCCAGCAGCTTGGCCCCACACATTGGCTACACCTTC
v_call: TRBV11-2; clone_size: once; d_call: -; j_call: TRBJ2-2; cdr3_aa: CASSLGANLNTGELFF; cdr3_nt: TGTGCCAGCAGCTTAGGAGCAAACTTGAACACCGGGGAGCTGTTTTTT
v_call: TRBV7-2; clone_size: -; d_call: TRBD1; j_call: TRBJ2-3; cdr3_aa: CASSFDRGRAADTQYF; cdr3_nt: TGTGCCAGCAGCTTCGACAGGGGGCGAGCGGCAGATACGCAGTATTTT
v_call: TRBV7-8; clone_size: -; d_call: -; j_call: TRBJ2-7; cdr3_aa: CASSLRSSEQYF; cdr3_nt: TGTGCCAGCAGCTTGAGGAGTTCCGAGCAGTACTTC
v_call: TRBV5-1; clone_size: few; d_call: TRBD1; j_call: TRBJ2-3; cdr3_aa: CASRAGTGGTDTQYF; cdr3_nt: TGCGCCAGCAGGGCCGGGACAGGGGGGACAGATACGCAGTATTTT
v_call: TRBV4-1; clone_size: -; d_call: -; j_call: TRBJ2-7; cdr3_aa: CASSQTGGGASYEQYF; cdr3_nt: TGCGCCAGCAGCCAAACTGGTGGGGGCGCGAGCTACGAGCAGTACTTC
v_call: TRBV11-2; clone_size: -; d_call: -; j_call: TRBJ1-1; cdr3_aa: CASREQGFTEAFF; cdr3_nt: TGTGCCAGCAGGGAACAGGGATTCACTGAAGCTTTCTTT
v_call: TRBV13; clone_size: -; d_call: TRBD1; j_call: TRBJ2-1; cdr3_aa: CASSLPGTGEGNEQFF; cdr3_nt: TGTGCCAGCAGCCTTCCAGGGACAGGGGAAGGGAATGAGCAGTTCTTC
v_call: TRBV30; clone_size: -; d_call: TRBD2; j_call: TRBJ2-3; cdr3_aa: CAWRRREGGDTQYF; cdr3_nt: TGTGCCTGGCGAAGGCGGGAGGGTGGAGATACGCAGTATTTT
v_call: TRBV28; clone_size: -; d_call: TRBD1; j_call: TRBJ1-1; cdr3_aa: CASSLRGLDLSEAFF; cdr3_nt: TGTGCCAGCAGTTTAAGGGGGCTCGATTTATCTGAAGCTTTCTTT
v_call: TRBV11-3; clone_size: few; d_call: TRBD2; j_call: TRBJ2-1; cdr3_aa: CASSLNSGRNNEQFF; cdr3_nt: TGTGCCAGCAGCTTAAATAGCGGGAGGAATAATGAGCAGTTCTTC
v_call: TRBV9; clone_size: once; d_call: TRBD1; j_call: TRBJ1-1; cdr3_aa: CASSVGQRMNTEAFF; cdr3_nt: TGTGCCAGCAGCGTGGGACAGCGTATGAACACTGAAGCTTTCTTT